The clone carrying this TCR beta chain was counted once. Its antigen is unidentified. Nominal health characterized the donors when sampled, though unrecorded immune exposures were likely. Amplification used 60 Vbeta primers and 13 Jbeta primers. Sequenced by immunoSEQ multiplex PCR; TCRdb stores in-frame clones only, minus some. The sample records some 95,000 clones, approximately 80% being singletons. The V and J ends lost 3 bases and 10 bases respectively, with 10 bases between them. Germline loops: CDR1 SGHRS, CDR2 YFSETQ. CDR3 size: 12 residues. The data derive from a study of cytomegalovirus exposure and HLA in healthy donors. Study-level points and caveats: A later analysis showed TCR association rates differing by HLA locus, peaking at DRB1 and lowest at HLA-C.

The V call is TRBV5-1, the J call TRBJ1-4, with D unclear. This sequence originates from a woman between 40 and 50 years old in good health and CMV-seronegative. The sequencing input was PBMCs. This chain's CDR3 is CASSSPPGKLFF. DNA of the CDR3: TGCGCCAGCAGCTCACCCCCGGGAAAACTGTTTTTT.